Sequencing of this TCR beta chain was carried out in a study of cytomegalovirus exposure and HLA in healthy donors. Overall study findings and caveats: In a later analysis, productive TCRs from donors in an Asian-associated ancestry cluster reportedly carried fewer N-insertions than the cohort mean. The study put 150 to 200 TCR beta chains on its list as cytomegalovirus-associated. More clonal expansion characterized HLA-associated TCR beta chains than equally common others in a later analysis.

In the case of this clone: Its antigen is currently unknown.

Primers included in the PCR were 60 Vbeta and 13 Jbeta primers. Sequenced by immunoSEQ multiplex PCR; TCRdb stores in-frame clones only, minus some. Found here are approximately 120,000 clones, approximately 81% of them singletons; the top ten hold roughly 2%. The germline gives CDR1 LGHNA, CDR2 YSLEER. This CDR3 is 17 amino acids long. The trim removed 5 bases at V and 7 bases at J, leaving 14 bases unmatched. This TCR came from a woman under 40 in good health and CMV-seronegative. The source material was PBMCs. The chain employs TRBV4-3 and TRBJ2-2, with TRBD2 identical over 9 bases. The CDR3 DNA is TGCGCCAGCAGCTACAGAGTAGCGGGAGCGATAGGCGGGGAGCTGTTTTTT. As protein: CASSYRVAGAIGGELFF.